This T cell receptor beta chain was obtained from a study of early T cells in non-severe SARS-CoV-2 infection. Study-wide background: RNA in bulk from unsorted whole blood was sequenced, and chains were unpaired. Whole-study findings and limits: Private and CD4 specificities were missed by VDJdb matching, skewed to anti-spike CD8.

Germline CDR1 and CDR2: LNHDA and SQIVND (reference sequence). The length of the CDR3 is 16 residues. V was clipped by 4 bases and J by 5 bases; unmatched bases: 9. There are a few counts of this clonotype. Its antigen is unknown. Molecules of cDNA were individually given unique molecular identifiers that were attached to them. TCRdb processed the 5' RACE reads anew with MiXCR; each CDR3 protein has one entry. The table records 75,000 to 80,000 distinct CDR3 sequences, around 10% of them present only once. The source is an adult who was a healthcare worker with PCR-confirmed SARS-CoV-2 infection or an uninfected control (not recorded which). Sequencing used whole blood, obtained at baseline. V and J are TRBV19 and TRBJ2-7; TRBD1 matches 12 bases. The CDR3 bases are TGTGCCAGTAGTAGCGCCGGGGGACAGGGGGCCCACGAGCAGTACTTC. This codes for CASSSAGGQGAHEQYF. Drawing the rest from reference TRBV19 and TRBJ2-7, the complete variable domain is DGGITQSPKYLFRKEGQNVTLSCEQNLNHDAMYWYRQDPGQGLRLIYYSQIVNDFQKGDIAEGYSVSREKKESFPLTVTSAQKNPTAFYLCASSSAGGQGAHEQYFGPGTRLTVT.